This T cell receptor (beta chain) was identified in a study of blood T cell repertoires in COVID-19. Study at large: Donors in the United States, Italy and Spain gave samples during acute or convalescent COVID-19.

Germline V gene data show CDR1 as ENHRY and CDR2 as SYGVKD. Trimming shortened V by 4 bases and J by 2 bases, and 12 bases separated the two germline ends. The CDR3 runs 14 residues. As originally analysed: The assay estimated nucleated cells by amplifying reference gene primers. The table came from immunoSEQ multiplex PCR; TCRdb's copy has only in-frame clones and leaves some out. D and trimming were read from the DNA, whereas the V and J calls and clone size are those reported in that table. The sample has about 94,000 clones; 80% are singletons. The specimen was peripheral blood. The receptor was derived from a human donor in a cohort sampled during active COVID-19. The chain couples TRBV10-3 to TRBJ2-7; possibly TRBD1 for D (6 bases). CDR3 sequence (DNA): TGTGCCATCAGTGGGAAACAGGGTACCTACGAGCAGTACTTC. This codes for CAISGKQGTYEQYF.